This T cell receptor (beta chain) was identified during a study of blood T cell repertoires in COVID-19. Study summary: The origin of the acute and convalescent COVID-19 samples was the United States, Italy and Spain. The analysed material was cDNA or gDNA that came from T cells, B-cell-depleted T cells, or PBMCs.

Some clones are missing from TCRdb's copy, which holds only in-frame ones; the method was immunoSEQ multiplex PCR. The table records 250,000 to 300,000 clones, approximately 91% of them present only once. In germline, CDR1 is SEHNR, CDR2 FQNEAQ (reference sequence). The CDR3 runs to 14 residues. The ends were cut back, 3 bases at V and 8 bases at J, with 16 bases in the middle. This chain uses TRBV7-9 with TRBJ2-5; D not certain. The clonotype was recovered from a woman aged 40-49 years with acute COVID-19. The sequenced sample consisted of PBMCs or T cells enriched from blood (not recorded which). For the CDR3, the DNA is TGTGCCAGCAGCTTGGCCGGGTCTCTGGAAACCCAGTACTTC. The encoded protein is CASSLAGSLETQYF.